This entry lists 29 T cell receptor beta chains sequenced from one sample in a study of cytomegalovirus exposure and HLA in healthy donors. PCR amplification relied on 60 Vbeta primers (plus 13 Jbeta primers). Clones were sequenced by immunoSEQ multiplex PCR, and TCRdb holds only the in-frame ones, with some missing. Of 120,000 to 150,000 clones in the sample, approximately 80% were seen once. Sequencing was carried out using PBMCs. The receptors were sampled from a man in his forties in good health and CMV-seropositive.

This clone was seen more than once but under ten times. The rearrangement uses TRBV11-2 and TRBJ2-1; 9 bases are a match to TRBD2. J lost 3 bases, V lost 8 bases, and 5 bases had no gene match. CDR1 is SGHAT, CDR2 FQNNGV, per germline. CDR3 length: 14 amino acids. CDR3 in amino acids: CASSGTSSYNEQFF. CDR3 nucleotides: TGTGCCAGCTCCGGGACTAGCAGCTACAATGAGCAGTTCTTC.

DNA of the CDR3: TGCGCCAGCAGCTCTCTAGCGGGAGGAACAGATACGCAGTATTTT. As protein: CASSSLAGGTDTQYF. The gene calls are TRBV4-1 and TRBJ2-3; 11 nucleotides align to TRBD2. Germline lookup yields CDR1 MGHRA and CDR2 YSYEKL. After removal of 5 bases from V and 3 bases from J, the junction contained 4 bases not matched to a gene. The CDR3 has 15 amino acids.

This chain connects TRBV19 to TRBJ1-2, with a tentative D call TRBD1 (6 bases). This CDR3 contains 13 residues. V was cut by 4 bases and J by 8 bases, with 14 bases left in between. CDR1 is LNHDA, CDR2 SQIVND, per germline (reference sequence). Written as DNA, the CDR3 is TGTGCCAGTAGTAATCAGGGGCTAAAGGGCTACACCTTC. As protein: CASSNQGLKGYTF.

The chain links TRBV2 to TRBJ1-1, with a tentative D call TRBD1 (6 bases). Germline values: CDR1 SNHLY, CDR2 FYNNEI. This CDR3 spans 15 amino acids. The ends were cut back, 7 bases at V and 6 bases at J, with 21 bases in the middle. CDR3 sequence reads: CASTGSNRDLPEAFF. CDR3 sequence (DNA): TGTGCCAGCACCGGATCGAACAGGGATTTACCTGAAGCTTTCTTT.

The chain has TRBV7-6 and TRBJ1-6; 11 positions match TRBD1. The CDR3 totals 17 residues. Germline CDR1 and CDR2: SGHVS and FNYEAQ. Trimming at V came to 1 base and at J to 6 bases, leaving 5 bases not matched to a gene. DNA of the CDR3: TGTGCCAGCAGCTTAGACCGGACAGGGGGCAGTAATTCACCCCTCCACTTT. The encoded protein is CASSLDRTGGSNSPLHF.

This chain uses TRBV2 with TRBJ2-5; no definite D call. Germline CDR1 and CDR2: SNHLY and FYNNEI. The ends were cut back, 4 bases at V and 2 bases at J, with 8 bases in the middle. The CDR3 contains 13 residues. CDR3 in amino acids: CASSGQSQETQYF. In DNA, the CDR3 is TGTGCCAGCAGTGGACAATCTCAAGAGACCCAGTACTTC.

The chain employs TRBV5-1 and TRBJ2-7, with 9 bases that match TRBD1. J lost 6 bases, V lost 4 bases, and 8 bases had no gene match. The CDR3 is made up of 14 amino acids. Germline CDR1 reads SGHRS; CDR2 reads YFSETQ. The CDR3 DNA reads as TGCGCCAGCAGCGAAAACAGGGGGCTTTTCGAGCAGTACTTC. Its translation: CASSENRGLFEQYF.

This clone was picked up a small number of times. CDR3 DNA sequence: TGTGCCTGGACTTTGAAGGGAGCGGGTGAAGCTTTCTTT. This encodes CAWTLKGAGEAFF. The chain is built from TRBV30 and TRBJ1-1; D gene ambiguous. Between the trimmed V and J ends, which lost 4 bases and 7 bases, there was a span of 16 bases. The germline V gene has CDR1 GTSNPN and CDR2 SVGIG (reference sequence). The CDR3 is 13 amino acids.

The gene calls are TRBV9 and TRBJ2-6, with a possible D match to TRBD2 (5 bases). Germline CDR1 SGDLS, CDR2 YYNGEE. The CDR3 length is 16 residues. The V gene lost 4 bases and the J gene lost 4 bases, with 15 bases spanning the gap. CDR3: CASSPRWGAGANVLTF. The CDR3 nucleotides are TGTGCCAGCAGCCCCAGGTGGGGAGCCGGGGCCAACGTCCTGACTTTC. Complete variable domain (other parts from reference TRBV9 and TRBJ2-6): DSGVTQTPKHLITATGQRVTLRCSPRSGDLSVYWYQQSLDQGLQFLIQYYNGEERAKGNILERFSAQQFPDLHSELNLSSLELGDSALYFCASSPRWGAGANVLTFGAGSRLTVL.

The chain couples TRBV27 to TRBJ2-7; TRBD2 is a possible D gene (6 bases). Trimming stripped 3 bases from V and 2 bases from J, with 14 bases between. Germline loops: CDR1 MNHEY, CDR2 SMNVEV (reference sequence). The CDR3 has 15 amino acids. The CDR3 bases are TGTGCCAGCAGTTTTACCGGGACTGGGACCTACGAGCAGTACTTC. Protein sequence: CASSFTGTGTYEQYF.

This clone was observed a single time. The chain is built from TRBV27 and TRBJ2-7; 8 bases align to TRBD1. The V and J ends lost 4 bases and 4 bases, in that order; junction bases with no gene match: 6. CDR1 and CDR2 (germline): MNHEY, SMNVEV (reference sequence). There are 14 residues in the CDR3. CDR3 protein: CASSYSGGRYEQYF. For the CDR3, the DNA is TGTGCCAGCAGTTATTCAGGGGGCCGGTACGAGCAGTACTTC.

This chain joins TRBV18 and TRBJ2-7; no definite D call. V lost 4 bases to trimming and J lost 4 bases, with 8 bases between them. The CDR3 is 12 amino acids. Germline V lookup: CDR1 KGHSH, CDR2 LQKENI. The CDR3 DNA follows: TGTGCCAGCTCACAGACACGTTACGAGCAGTACTTC. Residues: CASSQTRYEQYF. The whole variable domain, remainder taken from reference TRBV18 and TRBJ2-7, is NAGVMQNPRHLVRRRGQEARLRCSPMKGHSHVYWYRQLPEEGLKFMVYLQKENIIDESGMPKERFSAEFPKEGPSILRIQQVVRGDSAAYFCASSQTRYEQYFGPGTRLTVT.

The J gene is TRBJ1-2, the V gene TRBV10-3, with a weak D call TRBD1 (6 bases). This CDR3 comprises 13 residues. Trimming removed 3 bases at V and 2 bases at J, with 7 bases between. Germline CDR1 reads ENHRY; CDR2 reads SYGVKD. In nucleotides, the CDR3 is TGTGCCATCAGTGAAACAGGGAACTATGGCTACACCTTC. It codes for CAISETGNYGYTF.

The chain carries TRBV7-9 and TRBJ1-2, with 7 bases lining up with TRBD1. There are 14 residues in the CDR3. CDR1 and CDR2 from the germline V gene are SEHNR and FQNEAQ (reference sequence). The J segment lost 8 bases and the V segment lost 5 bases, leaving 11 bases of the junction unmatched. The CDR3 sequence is CASSPLTGSLGYTF. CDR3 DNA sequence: TGTGCCAGCAGCCCGTTGACAGGGTCCCTCGGCTACACCTTC.

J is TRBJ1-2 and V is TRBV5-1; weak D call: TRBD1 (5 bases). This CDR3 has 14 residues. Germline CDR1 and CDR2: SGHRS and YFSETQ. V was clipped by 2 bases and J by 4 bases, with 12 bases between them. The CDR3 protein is CASSFGGLVYGYTF. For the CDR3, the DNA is TGCGCCAGCAGCTTCGGGGGGTTGGTCTATGGCTACACCTTC. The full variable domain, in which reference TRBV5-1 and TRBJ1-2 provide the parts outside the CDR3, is KAGVTQTPRYLIKTRGQQVTLSCSPISGHRSVSWYQQTPGQGLQFLFEYFSETQRNKGNFPGRFSGRQFSNSRSEMNVSTLELGDSALYLCASSFGGLVYGYTFGSGTRLTVV.

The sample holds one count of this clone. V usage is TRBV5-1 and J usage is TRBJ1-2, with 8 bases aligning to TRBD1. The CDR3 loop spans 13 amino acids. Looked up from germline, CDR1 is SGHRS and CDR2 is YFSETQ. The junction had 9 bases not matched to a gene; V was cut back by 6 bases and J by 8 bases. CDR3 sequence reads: CASISPGGDGYTF. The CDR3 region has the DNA TGCGCCAGCATAAGTCCAGGGGGCGACGGCTACACCTTC.

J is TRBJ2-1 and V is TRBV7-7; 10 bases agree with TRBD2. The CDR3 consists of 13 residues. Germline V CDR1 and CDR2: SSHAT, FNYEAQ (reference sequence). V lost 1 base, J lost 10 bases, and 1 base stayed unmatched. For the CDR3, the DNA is TGTGCCAGCAGCTTAGGGACTAGCGGAGAGCAGTTCTTC. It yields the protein CASSLGTSGEQFF.

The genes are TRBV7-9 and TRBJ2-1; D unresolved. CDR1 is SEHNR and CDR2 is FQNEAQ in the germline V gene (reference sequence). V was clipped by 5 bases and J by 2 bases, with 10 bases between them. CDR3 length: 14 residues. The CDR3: CASSPTPAYNEQFF. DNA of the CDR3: TGTGCCAGCAGCCCAACCCCAGCCTACAATGAGCAGTTCTTC.

CDR3 bases: TGCGCCAGCAGCCCCACCCCGGACAATGAGCAGTTCTTC. Encoded protein: CASSPTPDNEQFF. This rearrangement joins TRBV5-1 to TRBJ2-1; no clear D. Looked up from germline, CDR1 is SGHRS and CDR2 is YFSETQ. V gave up 4 bases and J gave up 5 bases, with 10 bases separating them. The CDR3 consists of 13 residues. The full variable domain, its missing parts supplied by reference TRBV5-1 and TRBJ2-1, is KAGVTQTPRYLIKTRGQQVTLSCSPISGHRSVSWYQQTPGQGLQFLFEYFSETQRNKGNFPGRFSGRQFSNSRSEMNVSTLELGDSALYLCASSPTPDNEQFFGPGTRLTVL.

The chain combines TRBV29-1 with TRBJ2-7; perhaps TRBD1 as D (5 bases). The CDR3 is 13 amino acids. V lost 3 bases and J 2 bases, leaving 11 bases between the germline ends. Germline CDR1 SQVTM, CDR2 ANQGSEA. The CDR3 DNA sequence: TGCAGCGTTGAGGTGGCAGGGACCTACGAGCAGTACTTC. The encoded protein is CSVEVAGTYEQYF.

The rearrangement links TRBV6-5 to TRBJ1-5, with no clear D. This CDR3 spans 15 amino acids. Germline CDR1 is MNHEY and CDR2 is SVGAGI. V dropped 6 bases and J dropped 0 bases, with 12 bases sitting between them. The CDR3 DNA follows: TGTGCCAGCAGCAGGAAGCCCTATAGCAATCAGCCCCAGCATTTT. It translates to CASSRKPYSNQPQHF.

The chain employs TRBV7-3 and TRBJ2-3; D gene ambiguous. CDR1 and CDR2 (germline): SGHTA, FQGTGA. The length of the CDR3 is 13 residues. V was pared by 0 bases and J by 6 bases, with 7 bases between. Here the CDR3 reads CASSLTRLDTQYF. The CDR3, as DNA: TGTGCCAGCAGCTTAACCCGTCTGGATACGCAGTATTTT.

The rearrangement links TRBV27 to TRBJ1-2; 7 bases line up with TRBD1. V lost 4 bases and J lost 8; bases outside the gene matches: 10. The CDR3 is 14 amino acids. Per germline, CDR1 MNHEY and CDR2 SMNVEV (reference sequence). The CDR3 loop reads CASSSPGGRRGYTF. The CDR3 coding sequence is TGTGCCAGCAGTTCCCCAGGGGGGCGACGAGGCTACACCTTC.

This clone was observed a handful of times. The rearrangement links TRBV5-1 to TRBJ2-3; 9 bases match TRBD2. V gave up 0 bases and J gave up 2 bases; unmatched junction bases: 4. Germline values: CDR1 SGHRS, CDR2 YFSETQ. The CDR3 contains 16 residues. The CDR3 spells CASSLVGLAITDTQYF. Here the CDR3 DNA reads TGCGCCAGCAGCTTGGTTGGACTAGCGATCACAGATACGCAGTATTTT. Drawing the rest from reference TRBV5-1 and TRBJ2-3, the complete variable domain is KAGVTQTPRYLIKTRGQQVTLSCSPISGHRSVSWYQQTPGQGLQFLFEYFSETQRNKGNFPGRFSGRQFSNSRSEMNVSTLELGDSALYLCASSLVGLAITDTQYFGPGTRLTVL.

The CDR3, as DNA: TGCAGCGTTGAGTCCGTTGCGATGAACACTGAAGCTTTCTTT. It encodes CSVESVAMNTEAFF. V gene TRBV29-1 combines with J gene TRBJ1-1; D unclear. The CDR3 extends over 14 amino acids. V dropped 3 bases and J dropped 0 bases, with 11 bases sitting between them. The germline V gene encodes CDR1 SQVTM and CDR2 ANQGSEA.

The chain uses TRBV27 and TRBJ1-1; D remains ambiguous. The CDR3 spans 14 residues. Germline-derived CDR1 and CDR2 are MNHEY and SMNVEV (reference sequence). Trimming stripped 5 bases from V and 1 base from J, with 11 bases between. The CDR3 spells CASSRSEWNTEAFF. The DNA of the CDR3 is TGTGCCAGCAGTCGAAGCGAATGGAACACTGAAGCTTTCTTT.

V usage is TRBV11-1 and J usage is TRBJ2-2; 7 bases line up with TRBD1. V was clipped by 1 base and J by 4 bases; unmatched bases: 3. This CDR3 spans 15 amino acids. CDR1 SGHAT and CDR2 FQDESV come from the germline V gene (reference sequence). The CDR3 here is CASSLVGQSTGELFF. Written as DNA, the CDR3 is TGTGCCAGCAGCTTAGTGGGACAGAGCACCGGGGAGCTGTTTTTT.

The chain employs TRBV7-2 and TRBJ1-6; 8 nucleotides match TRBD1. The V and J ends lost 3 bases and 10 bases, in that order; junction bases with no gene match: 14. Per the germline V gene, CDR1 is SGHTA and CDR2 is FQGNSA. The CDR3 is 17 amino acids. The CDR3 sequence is CASSLDRVVIGGSPLHF. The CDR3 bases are TGTGCCAGCAGCTTGGACAGGGTGGTAATTGGGGGGTCACCCCTCCACTTT. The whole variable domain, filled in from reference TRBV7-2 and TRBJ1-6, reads GAGVSQSPSNKVTEKGKDVELRCDPISGHTALYWYRQSLGQGLEFLIYFQGNSAPDKSGLPSDRFSAERTGGSVSTLTIQRTQQEDSAVYLCASSLDRVVIGGSPLHFGNGTRLTVT.

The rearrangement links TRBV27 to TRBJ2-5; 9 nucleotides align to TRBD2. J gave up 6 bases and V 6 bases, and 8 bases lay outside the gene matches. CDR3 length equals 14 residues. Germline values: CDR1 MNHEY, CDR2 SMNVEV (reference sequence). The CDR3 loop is CASRTKGLAKTQYF. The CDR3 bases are TGTGCCAGCAGGACCAAGGGACTAGCAAAGACCCAGTACTTC.